Listed below are T cell receptor beta chains from one sample, sequenced in a study of blood T cell repertoires in COVID-19. TCRdb keeps only in-frame clones here, not all; method: immunoSEQ multiplex PCR. The table has 90,000 to 140,000 clones, roughly 80% seen once. Sequenced input: peripheral blood. Every receptor here comes from a woman in her 70s with acute or convalescent COVID-19. CDR3s include the opening cysteine and the closing phenylalanine or tryptophan. A D gene is named only where the DNA matches it firmly. Clone size is shown for a subset of rows, as once, few, many or a class of expanded clone.

TRBV23-1	few	TRBJ1-5	.	CASSQGAGADSNQPQHF	TGCGCCAGCAGTCAAGGGGCAGGGGCGGATAGCAATCAGCCCCAGCATTTT
TRBV29-1	few	TRBJ1-2	.	CSVDGGRGPGYGYTF	TGCAGCGTTGACGGGGGGAGAGGTCCGGGGTATGGCTACACCTTC
TRBV24-1	.	TRBJ2-5	TRBD1	CATSDIGQGVETQYF	TGTGCCACCAGTGATATAGGACAGGGTGTGGAGACCCAGTACTTC
TRBV19	.	TRBJ1-1	TRBD1	CASIGYSGGGLTEAFF	TGTGCCAGTATTGGATACAGTGGAGGGGGCCTAACTGAAGCTTTCTTT
TRBV2	.	TRBJ2-1	TRBD1	CASSVPGGGNEQFF	TGTGCCAGCAGCGTACCAGGGGGCGGGAATGAGCAGTTCTTC
TRBV10-3	.	TRBJ2-5	.	CAISNRGARQETQYF	TGTGCCATCAGCAATCGGGGGGCCCGTCAAGAGACCCAGTACTTC
TRBV12-5	.	TRBJ1-2	.	CASGSPRTYYGYTF	TGTGCTAGTGGTTCGCCCCGAACATACTATGGCTACACCTTC
TRBV6-5	.	TRBJ1-1	.	CASSLLQGNTEAFF	TGTGCCAGCAGTCTCCTGCAGGGGAACACTGAAGCTTTCTTT
TRBV28	.	TRBJ2-7	.	CASSFRGAFVEQYF	TGTGCCAGCAGTTTCAGGGGAGCGTTTGTCGAGCAGTACTTC
TRBV20-1	.	TRBJ1-1	.	CSARDEVAFF	TGCAGTGCTAGAGATGAGGTGGCTTTCTTT
TRBV11-1	once	TRBJ2-6	.	CASSKQAGANVLTF	TGTGCCAGCAGCAAGCAAGCCGGGGCCAACGTCCTGACTTTC
TRBV10-3	.	TRBJ2-7	.	CAISEYTQGYEQYF	TGTGCCATCAGTGAGTACACTCAGGGCTACGAGCAGTACTTC
TRBV28	.	TRBJ2-7	.	CASSKRVPYEQYF	TGTGCCAGCAGCAAGAGGGTCCCCTACGAGCAGTACTTC
TRBV7-9	medium-sized	TRBJ1-1	.	CASSSPGGKANTEAFF	TGTGCCAGCAGCTCCCCCGGGGGTAAGGCGAACACTGAAGCTTTCTTT
TRBV6-4	.	TRBJ1-1	.	CASSASTAGTEAFF	TGTGCCAGCAGTGCTTCGACAGCGGGCACTGAAGCTTTCTTT
TRBV5-1	few	TRBJ1-1	.	CASSLVPGHQRQAFF	TGCGCCAGCAGCTTGGTACCGGGACATCAGCGACAAGCTTTCTTT
TRBV9	.	TRBJ1-2	TRBD1	CASSVAPGQGRGYTF	TGTGCCAGCAGCGTAGCTCCGGGACAGGGTCGGGGCTACACCTTC
TRBV29-1	.	TRBJ1-1	.	CSATEREAEAFF	TGCAGCGCGACGGAGAGAGAGGCTGAAGCTTTCTTT
TRBV5-4	few	TRBJ2-1	TRBD1	CASSVGQGAFNEQFF	TGTGCCAGCAGCGTGGGACAGGGGGCGTTTAATGAGCAGTTCTTC
TRBV30	.	TRBJ2-5	.	CAWSDKETQYF	TGTGCCTGGAGTGACAAAGAGACCCAGTACTTC
TRBV15	once	TRBJ2-3	TRBD2	CASDSGGTTDTQYF	TGTGCCTCAGATAGCGGGGGGACCACAGATACGCAGTATTTT
TRBV19	.	TRBJ2-3	.	CASSRVGDTDTQYF	TGTGCCAGTAGTAGGGTAGGGGACACAGATACGCAGTATTTT
TRBV29-1	.	TRBJ2-7	.	CSANSMSYEQYF	TGCAGCGCTAACAGTATGTCCTACGAGCAGTACTTC
TRBV20-1	.	TRBJ1-1	.	CSARRAEAFF	TGCAGTGCTAGACGCGCTGAAGCTTTCTTT
TRBV5-5	.	TRBJ2-5	.	CASSLPSAGETQYF	TGTGCCAGCAGCTTACCGAGCGCGGGGGAGACCCAGTACTTC